The next 29 T cell receptor beta chains were all read from a single sample in a study of T-cell reconstitution after alpha-beta-depleted transplantation in children. Researchers prepared the TCRbeta library using unique molecular identifiers, the study reports. TCRdb passed the PCR reads through MiXCR, listing each CDR3 protein once. The sample comprises about 200,000 distinct CDR3 sequences, about 7% of which are singletons, and just over 5.5% rests with the top ten. Sample: PBMCs, taken before TCRalphabeta/CD19-depleted stem cell transplant. These receptors were collected from a boy between 2 and 10 years old with acute lymphoblastic leukemia, due to receive a stem cell transplant.

This clonotype was seen repeatedly, ten times or more. The rearrangement uses TRBV18 and TRBJ1-4; tentatively, D is TRBD1 (6 bases). Trimming removed 2 bases from V and 4 bases from J, with 11 bases in between. Germline V gives CDR1 KGHSH, CDR2 LQKENI. The CDR3 length is 15 residues. The CDR3 here is CASSPSQGFNEKLFF. In nucleotides, the CDR3 is TGTGCCAGCTCACCAAGCCAGGGGTTTAATGAAAAACTGTTTTTT.

This clonotype was seen many times. The chain recombines TRBV29-1 with TRBJ2-1; D tentatively reads TRBD1 or TRBD2 (5 bases each). Germline lookup yields CDR1 SQVTM and CDR2 ANQGSEA. V was cut by 6 bases and J by 7 bases, with 16 bases left in between. The CDR3 contains 13 residues. CDR3 sequence: CSVDGTTLNEQFF. The CDR3 DNA reads TGCAGCGTCGACGGGACCACACTAAATGAGCAGTTCTTC.

At least ten counts were recorded for this clonotype. The V call is TRBV20-1, the J call TRBJ1-2; 8 nucleotides align to TRBD1. Unmatched junction bases numbered 5, after V lost 5 bases and J lost 0 bases. CDR1 DFQATT and CDR2 SNEGSKA come from the germline V gene (reference sequence). This CDR3 is 14 amino acids long. The chain's CDR3 is CSAVDRATNYGYTF. Written as DNA, the CDR3 is TGCAGTGCTGTGGACAGGGCAACTAACTATGGCTACACCTTC.

In its sample, this clonotype was seen many times. The gene calls are TRBV27 and TRBJ1-5; D remains unclear. This CDR3 spans 14 amino acids. V gave up 8 bases and J gave up 8 bases, with 19 bases separating them. The germline CDR1 and CDR2 sequences are MNHEY and SMNVEV (reference sequence). CDR3 nucleotide sequence: TGTGCCAGCTCCGAAGGGAGGACGGGTGAGCCCCAGCATTTT. This encodes CASSEGRTGEPQHF.

V usage is TRBV12-3 or TRBV12-4 and J usage is TRBJ2-7; tentatively, D is TRBD1 or TRBD2 (5 bases each). The CDR3 consists of 19 residues. V was shortened by 11 bases and J by 1 base, with 33 bases between the two germline ends. The CDR3 region has the DNA TGTGCCCTCAGTTTATTTCGGTCCGGCTTAGGGGACGGATCCTACGAGCAGTACTTC. It specifies CALSLFRSGLGDGSYEQYF.

The chain carries TRBV28 and TRBJ2-3; TRBD2 matches 9 bases. Germline V gene data show CDR1 as MDHEN and CDR2 as SYDVKM. J was trimmed by 5 bases and V by 5 bases; bases with no gene match: 11. The CDR3 contains 16 residues. The CDR3, as DNA: TGTGCCAGCAGTGTTTTAGGAGGACTAGCGCAAGATACGCAGTATTTT. As protein: CASSVLGGLAQDTQYF.

This clonotype was seen a handful of times. The chain recombines TRBV7-9 with TRBJ1-2, with TRBD1 matching over 7 bases. Unmatched junction bases numbered 8, after V lost 5 bases and J lost 8 bases. The germline CDR1 and CDR2 sequences are SEHNR and FQNEAQ (reference sequence). The CDR3 loop spans 13 amino acids. CDR3 bases: TGTGCCAGCAGCCGGAGAACAGGGGAAGGCTACACCTTC. This sequence encodes CASSRRTGEGYTF.

Many counts were recorded for this clonotype. V and J are TRBV12-3 or TRBV12-4 and TRBJ1-2; 9 bases align to TRBD1. The CDR3 loop spans 13 amino acids. The V gene end was trimmed by 5 bases and the J gene end by 8 bases; junction bases not matched to a gene: 6. CDR3 protein: CASSAGQGGGYTF. The CDR3 region has the DNA TGTGCCAGCAGTGCGGGACAGGGCGGGGGCTACACCTTC.

This chain uses TRBV18 with TRBJ1-4, with D uncertain. The CDR3 runs 12 residues. Germline assignment: CDR1 KGHSH and CDR2 LQKENI. Trimming stripped 3 bases from V and 4 bases from J, with 3 bases between. The CDR3 reads CASSPYNEKLFF. DNA for the CDR3: TGTGCCAGCTCACCCTATAATGAAAAACTGTTTTTT. The full variable domain, in which reference TRBV18 and TRBJ1-4 provide the parts outside the CDR3, is NAGVMQNPRHLVRRRGQEARLRCSPMKGHSHVYWYRQLPEEGLKFMVYLQKENIIDESGMPKERFSAEFPKEGPSILRIQQVVRGDSAAYFCASSPYNEKLFFGSGTQLSVL.

There are many counts of this clonotype. The chain links TRBV29-1 to TRBJ2-6; the D gene could be TRBD1 or TRBD2 (5 bases each). V dropped 4 bases and J dropped 0 bases, with 7 bases sitting between them. Germline V gene data show CDR1 as SQVTM and CDR2 as ANQGSEA. CDR3 length: 14 residues. This CDR3 reads CSVGGDSGANVLTF. CDR3 DNA: TGCAGCGTTGGAGGGGACTCTGGGGCCAACGTCCTGACTTTC. The whole variable domain, remainder taken from reference TRBV29-1 and TRBJ2-6, is SAVISQKPSRDICQRGTSLTIQCQVDSQVTMMFWYRQQPGQSLTLIATANQGSEATYESGFVIDKFPISRPNLTFSTLTVSNMSPEDSSIYLCSVGGDSGANVLTFGAGSRLTVL.

The chain combines TRBV5-4 with TRBJ1-6; TRBD1 is a possible D gene (6 bases). The CDR3 has 17 amino acids. The V end was cut by 4 bases, the J end by 7 bases, with 21 bases between. The V gene's germline CDR1 is SGHNT and CDR2 YYREEE (reference sequence). The DNA of the CDR3 is TGTGCCAGCAGCACATACGCTTCTGGGGGGCGGAATTCACCCCTCCACTTT. Translating it yields CASSTYASGGRNSPLHF.

This clonotype turned up a few times. The chain employs TRBV27 and TRBJ2-3; 12 bases align to TRBD2. The CDR3 contains 19 residues. The junction had 14 bases not matched to a gene; V was cut back by 4 bases and J by 3 bases. Germline-derived CDR1 and CDR2 are MNHEY and SMNVEV (reference sequence). CDR3 DNA: TGTGCCAGCAGTTCTCCCCGCGCGGGACTAGCGGGTAGGACAGATACGCAGTATTTT. Translating it yields CASSSPRAGLAGRTDTQYF.

This clonotype was detected ten times or more. The V and J genes are TRBV7-2 and TRBJ2-3; 8 positions agree with TRBD2. This CDR3 has 14 residues. Unmatched junction bases numbered 5, after V lost 6 bases and J lost 3 bases. CDR1 is SGHTA and CDR2 is FQGNSA in the germline V gene. The CDR3: CASSPSGGTDTQYF. The CDR3 region has the DNA TGTGCCAGCAGTCCATCGGGGGGGACAGATACGCAGTATTTT.

This clonotype was seen many times. The chain combines TRBV5-1 with TRBJ1-1, with a tentative D call TRBD1 (6 bases). This CDR3 is 15 amino acids long. Germline V gives CDR1 SGHRS, CDR2 YFSETQ. Trimming cost V 5 bases and J 5 bases, with 19 bases left between them. The DNA of the CDR3 is TGCGCCAGCAGGGACGGGATGGGGGCTTTAACTGAAGCTTTCTTT. This codes for CASRDGMGALTEAFF.

For the CDR3, the DNA is TGTGCCAGCAGTTTAGGAGGGGGCCCAACTAATGAAAAACTGTTTTTT. This sequence encodes CASSLGGGPTNEKLFF. V gene TRBV28 combines with J gene TRBJ1-4, with TRBD1 identical over 7 bases. CDR3 length equals 16 residues. Trimming took 2 bases from V and 0 from J; bases not matched to a gene: 3. The V gene's germline CDR1 is MDHEN and CDR2 SYDVKM.

This clonotype was seen only a few times. This chain uses TRBV30 with TRBJ1-5; D is undetermined. Germline assignment: CDR1 GTSNPN and CDR2 SVGIG (reference sequence). Trimming shortened V by 2 bases and J by 8 bases, and 13 bases separated the two germline ends. The CDR3 is 13 amino acids. Here the CDR3 reads CAWSTRSGEPQHF. CDR3 nucleotide sequence: TGTGCCTGGAGTACCAGGTCTGGGGAGCCCCAGCATTTT.

This clonotype has at least ten counts. The chain joins TRBV7-2 to TRBJ2-5, with TRBD2 as a possible D gene (5 bases). Deletions cut 1 base from V and 6 bases from J, with 12 bases between. The CDR3 is 14 amino acids. Germline V gene lookup returns CDR1 SGHTA and CDR2 FQGNSA. The CDR3 is CASSLDVRGKTQYF. The CDR3 coding sequence is TGTGCCAGCAGCTTAGACGTCCGGGGAAAGACCCAGTACTTC.

This clonotype was seen a few times. V and J are TRBV11-3 and TRBJ2-3; perhaps TRBD2 as D (6 bases). V shed 5 bases and J shed 6 bases, with 21 bases lying between them. The CDR3 consists of 16 residues. The germline gives CDR1 SGHNT, CDR2 YENEEA. The DNA for the CDR3 is TGTGCCAGCAGCCCCGGATTAGCGGCCCTGGGGGATACGCAGTATTTT. Its protein is CASSPGLAALGDTQYF.

This clonotype has ten or more counts. V and J are TRBV20-1 and TRBJ2-5; TRBD1 agrees at 7 bases. The CDR3 has 17 amino acids. CDR1 is DFQATT and CDR2 is SNEGSKA in the germline V gene (reference sequence). V trimming: 4 bases; J trimming: 5 bases; junction bases outside the gene matches: 19. The CDR3 here is CSANLEKGAVGLETQYF. DNA of the CDR3: TGCAGTGCTAATTTGGAAAAGGGGGCGGTAGGACTCGAGACCCAGTACTTC.

In its sample, this clonotype was seen many times. The genes are TRBV29-1 and TRBJ2-1, with 10 bases fitting TRBD2. CDR3 size: 18 residues. CDR1 and CDR2 (germline): SQVTM, ANQGSEA. J lost 5 bases, V lost 0 bases, and 13 bases had no gene match. The CDR3 coding sequence is TGCAGCGTTGAAGAGACCCGCCCGGGGACTAGCGAGGACAATGAGCAGTTCTTC. It yields the protein CSVEETRPGTSEDNEQFF.

This clonotype came up a few times. Here the CDR3 reads CASSSRQGANTEAFF. The CDR3 DNA follows: TGTGCCAGCAGTTCTAGACAGGGCGCGAACACTGAAGCTTTCTTT. The rearrangement uses TRBV27 and TRBJ1-1, with 7 bases matching TRBD1. CDR3 size: 15 residues. Germline V gene lookup returns CDR1 MNHEY and CDR2 SMNVEV (reference sequence). V shed 4 bases and J 1 base; nucleotides not matched to a gene: 6.

This clonotype was seen repeatedly, ten times or more. V is TRBV28 and J is TRBJ2-4; 7 positions match TRBD1. The CDR3 is 13 amino acids. With 5 bases clipped from V and 15 bases from J, the junction kept 13 bases outside the gene matches. Germline CDR1 and CDR2: MDHEN and SYDVKM. CDR3 coding DNA: TGTGCCAGCAGTGGAAGACAGGGCTTAGGACGGTACTTC. This gives the protein CASSGRQGLGRYF.

This clonotype has a count of ten or more. The V call is TRBV7-9, the J call TRBJ2-7, with D possibly being TRBD1 or TRBD2 (5 bases each). The V end lost 7 bases, the J end lost 2 bases, and 12 bases lay between the germline ends. Germline V gene lookup returns CDR1 SEHNR and CDR2 FQNEAQ (reference sequence). The CDR3 consists of 13 residues. The CDR3 sequence is CASTGDRTYEQYF. The CDR3 DNA is TGTGCCAGCACCGGGGACCGCACCTACGAGCAGTACTTC.

Ten or more counts support this clonotype. The rearrangement joins TRBV3-1 to TRBJ2-7; D is ambiguous. Germline CDR1 is LGHDT and CDR2 is YNNKEL (reference sequence). This CDR3 region has 14 residues. The V end was cut by 3 bases, the J end by 2 bases, with 11 bases between. The CDR3 coding sequence is TGTGCCAGCAGCCAGGGGAACAGTCCCTACGAGCAGTACTTC. Encoded protein: CASSQGNSPYEQYF.

As for this clonotype: It may be a read error: a sequence one base away is much more abundant. This sequence joins TRBV7-2 and TRBJ2-2; TRBD2 matches at 11 bases. Germline V gives CDR1 SGHTA, CDR2 FQGNSA. V gave up 3 bases and J gave up 2 bases; unmatched junction bases: 2. The CDR3 sequence is 16 residues long. The DNA for the CDR3 is TGTGCCAGCAGCTTCACTAGCGGGAGAAACACCGGGGAGCTGTTTTTT. Residues: CASSFTSGRNTGELFF.

This clonotype was seen more than once but under ten times. V and J are TRBV15 and TRBJ2-7; the match to TRBD1 covers 7 bases. Trimming took 1 base from V and 6 from J; bases not matched to a gene: 6. The germline V gene has CDR1 LNHNV and CDR2 YYDKDF (reference sequence). The CDR3 is 14 amino acids. The CDR3, as DNA: TGTGCCACCAGCAGAGGAGAGGGGGCGCGCGAGCAGTACTTC. It codes for CATSRGEGAREQYF. The full variable domain, completed using reference TRBV15 and TRBJ2-7, is DAMVIQNPRYQVTQFGKPVTLSCSQTLNHNVMYWYQQKSSQAPKLLFHYYDKDFNNEADTPDNFQSRRPNTSFCFLDIRSPGLGDTAMYLCATSRGEGAREQYFGPGTRLTVT.

There are many counts of this clonotype. This sequence joins TRBV18 and TRBJ2-5, with D perhaps matching TRBD1 (6 bases). The germline V gene encodes CDR1 KGHSH and CDR2 LQKENI. V lost 5 bases and J lost 1, with 8 bases in between. The CDR3 is 13 residues long. The CDR3 loop is CASSTGFQETQYF. The CDR3 DNA follows: TGTGCCAGCTCAACAGGGTTCCAAGAGACCCAGTACTTC.

The chain carries TRBV5-6 and TRBJ2-1; 7 bases are shared with TRBD2. Losses at the gene ends were 4 bases for V and 8 bases for J; bases not matched to a gene: 15. The CDR3 length is 16 residues. Germline V gene sequence: CDR1 SGHDT, CDR2 YYEEEE. The CDR3 nucleotides read TGTGCCAGCAGCCGAGACCTTGGCGGGGGTTGGGATGAGCAGTTCTTC. It encodes CASSRDLGGGWDEQFF.

This clonotype was picked up a small number of times. This chain uses TRBV2 with TRBJ2-1; D is perhaps TRBD2 (6 bases). This CDR3 is 15 amino acids long. Germline CDR1 and CDR2: SNHLY and FYNNEI. V was shortened by 6 bases and J by 5 bases, with 17 bases between the two germline ends. CDR3 sequence reads: CASRKLGGLNNEQFF. The CDR3 nucleotides are TGTGCCAGCAGGAAACTAGGAGGACTAAACAATGAGCAGTTCTTC.